These 29 T cell receptor beta chains came from one sample sequenced in a study of molecular identifiers for immune sequencing clone quantification. TCRdb independently ran MiXCR on the PCR reads; one entry per CDR3 protein. The table lists under 800,000 distinct CDR3 sequences, roughly 25% of them singletons. Sequencing was performed on naive CD8+ T cells from blood, with Jurkat cell RNA spiked in. Subset of the sample: FACS-sorted CD8+CD4-CCR7+CD45RA+ naive T cells. Source of these receptors: a human donor in good health. Some libraries in this study had Jurkat cell RNA spiked in.

The V call is TRBV6-5, the J call TRBJ1-1; tentative D call: TRBD1 (5 bases). Germline V gene data show CDR1 as MNHEY and CDR2 as SVGAGI. V was clipped by 2 bases and J by 6 bases, with 16 bases between them. This CDR3 is built from 15 residues. The CDR3 protein is CASSYPPGPYAEAFF. The DNA of the CDR3 is TGTGCCAGCAGTTACCCACCGGGACCGTACGCTGAAGCTTTCTTT.

This chain uses TRBV6-5 with TRBJ1-4, with D perhaps matching TRBD1 (5 bases). The CDR3 has 13 residues. Trimming took 2 bases from V and 10 from J, leaving 11 bases between them. Germline V gene sequence: CDR1 MNHEY, CDR2 SVGAGI. The CDR3 DNA sequence: TGTGCCAGCAGTTACGGGACCGAGGGAAAACTGTTTTTT. Protein sequence: CASSYGTEGKLFF.

V gene TRBV20-1 combines with J gene TRBJ2-3, with D possibly TRBD2 on 6 matching bases. The CDR3 covers 14 residues. Trimming shortened V by 3 bases and J by 2 bases, and 12 bases separated the two germline ends. Germline CDR1 is DFQATT and CDR2 is SNEGSKA (reference sequence). In DNA, the CDR3 is TGCAGTGCTAGTCGGCGGGAAGACACAGATACGCAGTATTTT. Translated: CSASRREDTDTQYF.

The chain has TRBV21-1 and TRBJ2-1; TRBD2, as called in the table, went unchecked against the DNA. TRBV21-1 is a pseudogene segment. CDR3 length: 19 amino acids. CDR3 in amino acids: CASSKPRTSGRGEAGEQFF. The CDR3 DNA is TGTGCCAGCAGCAAACCGAGGACTAGCGGGAGGGGGGAGGCTGGTGAGCAGTTCTTC.

A note on this clonotype: This may be a read error, as it is one base from a much larger clone. J is TRBJ2-5 and V is TRBV12-3 or TRBV12-4; D possibly corresponds to TRBD2 (5 bases). Trimming stripped 6 bases from V and 5 bases from J, with 13 bases between. This CDR3 is 13 amino acids long. This CDR3 reads CASSKDSGETQYF. CDR3 sequence (DNA): TGTGCCAGCAGCAAAGACTCGGGGGAGACCCAGTACTTC.

The chain uses TRBV7-6 and TRBJ2-6, with D possibly being TRBD1 (5 bases). CDR3 size: 17 residues. Trimming removed 1 base at V and 0 bases at J, with 10 bases between. The germline CDR1 and CDR2 sequences are SGHVS and FNYEAQ. In nucleotides, the CDR3 is TGTGCCAGCAGCTTAGGACAGAGCTTCTCTGGGGCCAACGTCCTGACTTTC. Protein sequence: CASSLGQSFSGANVLTF.

Of note for this clonotype: A much larger clonotype is one base distant, so this may be a read error. CDR3 residues: CSAAPTGGGPIEQYF. The CDR3 DNA follows: TGCAGTGCCGCCCCTACGGGGGGAGGGCCGATCGAGCAGTACTTC. J is TRBJ2-7 and V is TRBV20-1; 7 positions agree with TRBD2. The CDR3 consists of 15 residues. The junction had 17 bases not matched to a gene; V was cut back by 6 bases and J by 6 bases. CDR1 DFQATT and CDR2 SNEGSKA come from the germline V gene (reference sequence).

Comment on this clonotype: The CDR3 ends on some other residue instead of the conserved phenylalanine or tryptophan, so this is likely a read error. The chain is built from TRBV30 and TRBJ2-3; the match to TRBD2 covers 7 bases. The CDR3 totals 15 residues. Germline values: CDR1 GTSNPN, CDR2 SVGIG (reference sequence). With 3 bases clipped from V and 4 bases from J, the junction kept 10 bases outside the gene matches. This CDR3 reads CAWRGLAEDSDTQYI. CDR3 in DNA: TGTGCCTGGAGAGGCCTAGCGGAGGACTCAGATACGCAGTATATT.

As to this clonotype: One junction end disagrees with the germline gene, perhaps due to a read error. The chain is built from TRBV7-6 and TRBJ2-1, with D possibly matching TRBD2 (5 bases). Germline assignment: CDR1 SGHVS and CDR2 FNYEAQ. The CDR3 is made up of 19 amino acids. CDR3 region: CANSPPRWVDAREDTEQFF. In DNA, the CDR3 is TGTGCCAACAGCCCCCCGAGGTGGGTTGACGCCCGGGAAGATACTGAGCAGTTCTTC.

This clonotype was counted many times. The chain's CDR3 is CASSVAGSSTDTQYF. CDR3 sequence (DNA): TGTGCCAGCAGCGTAGCGGGGAGTAGCACAGATACGCAGTATTTT. The V and J genes are TRBV9 and TRBJ2-3; the D gene is possibly TRBD2 (5 bases). The CDR3 has 15 residues. The V gene lost 0 bases and the J gene lost 0 bases, with 8 bases spanning the gap. Per germline, CDR1 SGDLS and CDR2 YYNGEE.

This clonotype was seen repeatedly, ten times or more. V and J are TRBV4-3 and TRBJ2-7; 7 bases agree with TRBD2. This CDR3 region has 15 residues. The V gene end was trimmed by 0 bases and the J gene end by 2 bases; junction bases not matched to a gene: 4. Germline CDR1 is LGHNA and CDR2 is YSLEER. CDR3 nucleotide sequence: TGCGCCAGCAGCCAAGAATGGCTAGCGGCCTACGAGCAGTACTTC. Protein: CASSQEWLAAYEQYF.

The chain combines TRBV19 with TRBJ2-2; the match to TRBD1 covers 9 bases. The CDR3 spans 16 residues. The V gene end was trimmed by 3 bases and the J gene end by 3 bases; junction bases not matched to a gene: 5. The germline V gene encodes CDR1 LNHDA and CDR2 SQIVND (reference sequence). CDR3: CASSMFTGGDTGELFF. Here the CDR3 DNA reads TGTGCCAGTAGTATGTTCACAGGGGGCGACACCGGGGAGCTGTTTTTT.

This clonotype was found many times. The chain links TRBV5-1 to TRBJ2-5, with D uncertain. This CDR3 spans 14 amino acids. The germline gives CDR1 SGHRS, CDR2 YFSETQ. V was shortened by 5 bases and J by 3 bases, with 14 bases between the two germline ends. This CDR3 is CASRPEDVKETQYF. CDR3 coding DNA: TGCGCCAGCAGACCTGAGGACGTTAAAGAGACCCAGTACTTC.

This clonotype was counted a few times. V gene TRBV18 combines with J gene TRBJ2-7; tentatively, D is TRBD1 or TRBD2 (5 bases each). With 4 bases removed from V and 2 bases from J, the gap between germline ends came to 21 bases. The CDR3 consists of 17 residues. The germline V gene has CDR1 KGHSH and CDR2 LQKENI. As DNA, the CDR3 is TGTGCCAGCTCACAAGAGCGACAGTCGGGAAGTCCCTACGAGCAGTACTTC. Translated: CASSQERQSGSPYEQYF.

Points on this clonotype: Given a much more abundant clone one base away, this may be a read error. The V gene is TRBV6-2 or TRBV6-3, the J gene TRBJ1-1, with no clear D. The germline V and J ends were trimmed by 2 bases and 4 bases, with 8 bases remaining between them. CDR3 size: 13 residues. Per the germline V gene, CDR1 is MNHEY and CDR2 is SVGEGT. The CDR3 loop is CASSYGYVTEAFF. The CDR3 region has the DNA TGTGCCAGCAGTTACGGGTACGTCACTGAAGCTTTCTTT.

The V and J genes are TRBV4-1 and TRBJ2-7; TRBD2 might be the D (6 bases). Trimming pared 3 bases from V and 2 bases from J, leaving 14 bases between. CDR1 and CDR2 from the germline V gene are MGHRA and YSYEKL. This CDR3 comprises 15 residues. CDR3 amino acids: CASSHLNSGTYEQYF. The CDR3 DNA reads TGCGCCAGCAGCCATTTGAATAGCGGAACCTACGAGCAGTACTTC.

The chain recombines TRBV24-1 with TRBJ2-1, with D perhaps TRBD2 (6 bases). CDR1 and CDR2 (germline): KGHDR, SFDVKD. V gave up 3 bases and J gave up 5 bases, with 16 bases separating them. The CDR3 contains 16 residues. Written as DNA, the CDR3 is TGTGCCACCAGTGATGGAAATAGCGGAGCTAACAATGAGCAGTTCTTC. Translation: CATSDGNSGANNEQFF.

This clonotype was counted only a few times. A much larger clone lies one base from this, so it may be a read error. The conserved final phenylalanine or tryptophan is absent from the CDR3, which likely points to a read error. The gene calls are TRBV5-5 and TRBJ1-1; D may be TRBD1 (5 bases). V gave up 4 bases and J gave up 0 bases, with 13 bases separating them. Germline CDR1 SGHKS, CDR2 YYEKEE (reference sequence). The CDR3 consists of 15 residues. CDR3 nucleotide sequence: TGTGCCAGCAGCCGCCAGCAGGACATGAACACTGAAGCTTTCCTT. Translating it yields CASSRQQDMNTEAFL.

CDR3 loop: CASSSTSDTNNSPLHF. The CDR3 nucleotides are TGTGCCAGCAGTTCTACCTCGGACACTAATAATTCACCCCTCCACTTT. V is TRBV6-5 and J is TRBJ1-6; tentatively, D is TRBD1 (5 bases). V lost 4 bases and J 5 bases, leaving 15 bases between the germline ends. The CDR3 totals 16 residues. In germline, CDR1 is MNHEY, CDR2 SVGAGI.

The CDR3 region is CASSYSKQGYSETQYF. The CDR3 bases are TGTGCCAGCAGTTACTCGAAACAGGGTTATTCGGAGACCCAGTACTTC. V and J are TRBV6-2 or TRBV6-3 and TRBJ2-5; D possibly corresponds to TRBD1 (6 bases). The CDR3 contains 16 residues. The V and J ends lost 0 bases and 5 bases respectively, with 16 bases between them. Per the germline V gene, CDR1 is MNHEY and CDR2 is SVGEGT.

This clonotype was observed many times. The chain employs TRBV24-1 and TRBJ2-3; no definite D call. Trimming took 4 bases from V and 0 from J, leaving 7 bases between them. Germline-derived CDR1 and CDR2 are KGHDR and SFDVKD. The CDR3 is made up of 14 amino acids. In DNA, the CDR3 is TGTGCCACCAGTGACGGATCTAGCACAGATACGCAGTATTTT. Encoded protein: CATSDGSSTDTQYF.

The V call is TRBV19, the J call TRBJ1-1, with TRBD1 matching 9 bases. V dropped 7 bases and J dropped 6; count of bases not matched to a gene: 12. Germline CDR1 LNHDA, CDR2 SQIVND (reference sequence). CDR3 size: 15 residues. CDR3 coding DNA: TGTGCCAGTATTCCCCGCGGACAGGGGCTCTCTGAAGCTTTCTTT. Protein sequence: CASIPRGQGLSEAFF.

This clonotype was detected a few times. The CDR3 reads CASSLAGASNSPLHF. For the CDR3, the DNA is TGTGCCAGTAGTTTAGCCGGGGCTTCTAATTCACCCCTCCACTTT. The V gene is TRBV19, the J gene TRBJ1-6; a possible D gene is TRBD1 (5 bases). The V gene's germline CDR1 is LNHDA and CDR2 SQIVND (reference sequence). Trimming shortened V by 5 bases and J by 6 bases, and 14 bases separated the two germline ends. The CDR3 runs 15 residues.

The table lists this clonotype with many counts. This chain uses TRBV6-5 with TRBJ2-3; D gene uncertain. With 5 bases removed from V and 5 bases from J, the gap between germline ends came to 17 bases. The germline gives CDR1 MNHEY, CDR2 SVGAGI. The CDR3 has 15 amino acids. CDR3 protein: CASSLVQTFRDTQYF. The CDR3 nucleotides are TGTGCCAGCAGTCTGGTACAGACTTTTCGAGATACGCAGTATTTT.

In this sample, this clonotype turned up a few times. A much larger clone lies one base from this, so it may be a read error. The CDR3 sequence: CACSPRLAGGTDTQYF. CDR3 in DNA: TGTGCCTGCAGCCCGAGACTAGCGGGGGGCACAGATACGCAGTATTTT. This chain connects TRBV5-5 to TRBJ2-3, with 12 bases matching TRBD2. This CDR3 spans 16 amino acids. Germline V gene sequence: CDR1 SGHKS, CDR2 YYEKEE (reference sequence).

As to this clonotype: A much larger clonotype is one base distant, so this may be a read error. The genes are TRBV27 and TRBJ2-3; 12 bases line up with TRBD2. Germline V gene sequence: CDR1 MNHEY, CDR2 SMNVEV (reference sequence). CDR3 length equals 16 residues. V trimming: 5 bases; J trimming: 4 bases; junction bases outside the gene matches: 7. The CDR3 DNA reads as TGTGCCAGCAGTACACTAGCGGGAGGATTTCCAGATACGCAGTATTTT. This sequence encodes CASSTLAGGFPDTQYF.

This clonotype was seen ten or more times. V and J are TRBV28 and TRBJ1-1; D ambiguous. CDR1 MDHEN and CDR2 SYDVKM come from the germline V gene. V was pared by 7 bases and J by 0 bases, with 15 bases between. This CDR3 spans 15 amino acids. The DNA for the CDR3 is TGTGCCAGCATCCCGGGCCCGGGGATGAACACTGAAGCTTTCTTT. It specifies CASIPGPGMNTEAFF.

This chain links TRBV4-3 with TRBJ2-7; no firm D call. Germline V gene lookup returns CDR1 LGHNA and CDR2 YSLEER. This CDR3 is 15 amino acids long. V was pared by 0 bases and J by 6 bases, with 15 bases between. CDR3 sequence: CASSQDRAASLEQYF. CDR3 DNA: TGCGCCAGCAGCCAAGATCGGGCAGCCTCTCTCGAGCAGTACTTC.

As to this clonotype: A far larger clone is a single base away, which makes a read error likely. This is likely a read error, given that the CDR3 carries no conserved phenylalanine or tryptophan at its end. The rearrangement uses TRBV4-2 and TRBJ2-7, with D perhaps TRBD1 or TRBD2 (5 bases each). Germline CDR1 and CDR2: LGHNA and YNFKEQ. The CDR3 spans 12 residues. Trimming stripped 5 bases from V and 0 bases from J, with 5 bases between. The CDR3, as DNA: TGTGCCAGCAGCGGGGGCTCCTACGAGCAGTACCTC. Its protein product is CASSGGSYEQYL.